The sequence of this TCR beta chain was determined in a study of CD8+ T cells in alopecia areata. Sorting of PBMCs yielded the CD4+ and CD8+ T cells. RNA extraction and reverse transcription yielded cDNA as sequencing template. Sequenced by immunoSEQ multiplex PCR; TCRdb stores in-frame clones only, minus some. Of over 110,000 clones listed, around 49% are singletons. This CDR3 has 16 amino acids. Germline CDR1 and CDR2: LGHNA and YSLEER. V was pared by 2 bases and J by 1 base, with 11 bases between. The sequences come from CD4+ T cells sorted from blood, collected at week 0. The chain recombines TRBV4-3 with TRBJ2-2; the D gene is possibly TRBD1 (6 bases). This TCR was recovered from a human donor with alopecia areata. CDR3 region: CASSQLRGQNTGELFF. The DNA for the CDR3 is TGCGCCAGCAGCCAATTGAGGGGACAGAACACCGGGGAGCTGTTTTTT.